This is a list of T cell receptor beta chains from one sample in a study of blood T cells in healthy people across ages. TCRdb reprocessed the 5' RACE reads with MiXCR, giving one entry per CDR3 protein. In the table there are 1.2 million to 1.5 million distinct CDR3 sequences, 42% of which are singletons. Specimen: blood. The source of these receptors is a woman between 18 and 29 years old in good health. CDR3s leave out the opening cysteine and the closing phenylalanine or tryptophan.

V gene	J gene	CDR3 length	CDR3 protein
TRBV14	TRBJ2-7	13	ASSQGGASSYEQY
TRBV6-1	TRBJ2-1	18	ASSEAPQVRGRLTYNEQF
TRBV6-1	TRBJ2-7	12	ASRDFGGAYEQY
TRBV7-8	TRBJ1-5	12	ASSLVVSNQPQH
TRBV3-1	TRBJ2-7	12	ASSQAVGVYEQY
TRBV5-1	TRBJ1-1	12	ASSPLGVNTEAF
TRBV12-3/TRBV12-4	TRBJ2-2	13	ASSGGTSYTGELF
TRBV11-2	TRBJ2-5	13	ASSLEGGSNNEQY
TRBV20-1	TRBJ2-5	9	STRDKKEQY
TRBV5-1	.	14	ASSIRAGHKRETQY
TRBV4-2	TRBJ2-1	12	ASSPMTAAYEQF
TRBV9	TRBJ2-1	11	ASSENRFNEQF
TRBV20-1	TRBJ1-6	10	SASMGNSPLH